One and the same sample provided the 21 T cell receptor beta chains below, sequenced in a study of blood T cells in healthy people across ages. The second PCR ran roughly 7 to 12 cycles with a sample-barcoded 5' primer and J-beta primers. TCRdb redid the calling of the 5' RACE reads with MiXCR, one entry per CDR3 protein. The sample carries approximately 1,700,000 distinct CDR3 sequences, about 39% recorded once. The sequencing sample was made of blood. Receptors originate from a human donor in good health.

This clonotype came up a few times. The chain has TRBV5-6 and TRBJ2-2, with 13 positions matching TRBD2. Per germline, CDR1 SGHDT and CDR2 YYEEEE. V shed 4 bases and J 0 bases; nucleotides not matched to a gene: 0. CDR3 length: 16 amino acids. The CDR3 bases are TGTGCCAGCAGCGGGACTAGCGGGGCGAACACCGGGGAGCTGTTTTTT. Translation: CASSGTSGANTGELFF. Combining the CDR3 with reference TRBV5-6 and TRBJ2-2 gives the whole variable domain DAGVTQSPTHLIKTRGQQVTLRCSPKSGHDTVSWYQQALGQGPQFIFQYYEEEERQRGNFPDRFSGHQFPNYSSELNVNALLLGDSALYLCASSGTSGANTGELFFGEGSRLTVL.

The chain employs TRBV20-1 and TRBJ2-3, with no clear D. The germline gives CDR1 DFQATT, CDR2 SNEGSKA (reference sequence). Trimming took off 0 bases at V and 2 bases at J, with 12 bases between the two ends. The CDR3 has 15 amino acids. The CDR3 nucleotides read TGCAGTGCTAGAGATGCCTTCCCTATCACAGATACGCAGTATTTT. It translates to CSARDAFPITDTQYF.

The chain recombines TRBV20-1 with TRBJ2-5; 11 bases line up with TRBD2. V shed 2 bases, J shed 11 bases, and the junction held 10 bases outside the gene matches. The CDR3 is 14 residues long. Germline loops: CDR1 DFQATT, CDR2 SNEGSKA (reference sequence). The CDR3 DNA follows: TGCAGTGCTAGACATACTAGCGGGGGCAATGAGCAGTACTTC. This sequence encodes CSARHTSGGNEQYF.

The chain uses TRBV20-1 and TRBJ2-3, with 10 bases identical to TRBD1. The V gene's germline CDR1 is DFQATT and CDR2 SNEGSKA (reference sequence). The V gene end was trimmed by 1 base and the J gene end by 6 bases; junction bases not matched to a gene: 4. This CDR3 spans 14 amino acids. The CDR3 DNA sequence: TGCAGTGCTAGAGGACAGGGGGCTATCGATACGCAGTATTTT. Residues: CSARGQGAIDTQYF.

This chain connects TRBV20-1 to TRBJ1-5, with 10 nucleotides matching TRBD1. V lost 6 bases, J lost 6 bases, and 5 bases stayed unmatched. The CDR3 is 13 residues long. CDR1 and CDR2 (germline): DFQATT, SNEGSKA (reference sequence). CDR3 coding DNA: TGCAGTGCCCCGGGACAGGGGATTCAGCCCCAGCATTTT. Encoded protein: CSAPGQGIQPQHF.

This clonotype was seen more than once but under ten times. The rearrangement joins TRBV4-3 to TRBJ1-6, with 8 bases that match TRBD1. This CDR3 is built from 15 residues. Unmatched junction bases numbered 7, after V lost 3 bases and J lost 9 bases. Germline V lookup: CDR1 LGHNA, CDR2 YSLEER. The CDR3 sequence is CASSQETGQGSPLHF. DNA of the CDR3: TGCGCCAGCAGCCAGGAAACCGGACAGGGTTCACCCCTCCACTTT.

This clonotype occurred many times. The CDR3 loop is CASSLGVNEQFF. The CDR3, as DNA: TGTGCCAGCAGTTTGGGGGTCAATGAGCAGTTCTTC. The rearrangement joins TRBV7-2 to TRBJ2-1, with D perhaps TRBD1 or TRBD2 (5 bases each). V was pared by 6 bases and J by 6 bases, with 9 bases between. The CDR3 length is 12 residues. CDR1 and CDR2 from the germline V gene are SGHTA and FQGNSA.

The rearrangement joins TRBV27 to TRBJ1-1; 9 bases agree with TRBD1. The germline V gene encodes CDR1 MNHEY and CDR2 SMNVEV (reference sequence). This CDR3 is built from 14 residues. With 2 bases clipped from V and 6 bases from J, the junction kept 4 bases outside the gene matches. The CDR3, as DNA: TGTGCCAGCAGTTTAGACAGGGGGATCGCTGAAGCTTTCTTT. Its protein is CASSLDRGIAEAFF.

V is TRBV13 and J is TRBJ2-6; D may correspond to TRBD1 or TRBD2 (5 bases each). Trimming shortened V by 5 bases and J by 3 bases, and 17 bases separated the two germline ends. Germline CDR1 is PRHDT and CDR2 is FYEKMQ (reference sequence). The CDR3 has 17 residues. CDR3 sequence: CASSNRDGPFGANVLTF. Written as DNA, the CDR3 is TGTGCCAGCAGCAACCGGGACGGACCATTTGGGGCCAACGTCCTGACTTTC.

This clonotype has at least ten counts. The chain combines TRBV12-3 or TRBV12-4 with TRBJ2-5; D is perhaps TRBD1 (6 bases). With 5 bases removed from V and 4 bases from J, the gap between germline ends came to 14 bases. CDR3 length: 14 amino acids. The CDR3 loop is CASSPGQTRETQYF. DNA for the CDR3: TGTGCCAGCAGTCCAGGACAGACCAGAGAGACCCAGTACTTC.

The chain recombines TRBV6-6 with TRBJ1-1, with D possibly TRBD1 on 5 matching bases. With 2 bases removed from V and 1 base from J, the gap between germline ends came to 17 bases. The CDR3 has 17 amino acids. Germline-derived CDR1 and CDR2 are MNHNY and SVGAGI (reference sequence). CDR3 nucleotide sequence: TGTGCCAGCAGTTACGGGGCAGCCGGGCAGGGGAACACTGAAGCTTTCTTT. The encoded protein is CASSYGAAGQGNTEAFF.

This rearrangement joins TRBV6-1 to TRBJ2-1, with a weak D call TRBD2 (6 bases). The CDR3 runs to 15 residues. The V end lost 7 bases, the J end lost 2 bases, and 15 bases lay between the germline ends. Germline V lookup: CDR1 MNHNS, CDR2 SASEGT. CDR3 amino acids: CASNGGEITYNEQFF. The DNA for the CDR3 is TGTGCCAGCAACGGCGGGGAAATTACCTACAATGAGCAGTTCTTC.

This clonotype occurred once. The V call is TRBV15, the J call TRBJ2-1; D tentatively reads TRBD1 or TRBD2 (6 bases each). Germline V lookup: CDR1 LNHNV, CDR2 YYDKDF (reference sequence). Trimming removed 3 bases from V and 5 bases from J, with 17 bases in between. This CDR3 contains 16 residues. The CDR3 sequence is CATSREGGELNNEQFF. CDR3 bases: TGTGCCACCAGCAGGGAGGGGGGAGAACTTAACAATGAGCAGTTCTTC.

This chain connects TRBV6-6 to TRBJ1-2; D uncertain. CDR3 length: 13 residues. The V and J ends lost 1 base and 5 bases respectively, with 8 bases between them. CDR1 MNHNY and CDR2 SVGAGI come from the germline V gene (reference sequence). DNA for the CDR3: TGTGCCAGCAGTTACTTAGAAGCTTATGGCTACACCTTC. It codes for CASSYLEAYGYTF.

This CDR3 reads CASSQVLGARDQPQHF. In nucleotides, the CDR3 is TGCGCCAGCAGCCAAGTTCTAGGGGCTAGGGATCAGCCCCAGCATTTT. The chain couples TRBV4-3 to TRBJ1-5, with a tentative D call TRBD1 (5 bases). Germline loops: CDR1 LGHNA, CDR2 YSLEER. CDR3 length equals 16 residues. The V gene lost 1 base and the J gene lost 5 bases, with 15 bases spanning the gap.

The chain joins TRBV20-1 to TRBJ2-5; either TRBD1 or TRBD2 may fit D (5 bases each). The length of the CDR3 is 14 residues. Germline V gives CDR1 DFQATT, CDR2 SNEGSKA (reference sequence). V lost 6 bases, J lost 0 bases, and 14 bases lay in between. The CDR3 region has the DNA TGCAGTGCCCTAAGGGACCGATACCAAGAGACCCAGTACTTC. This codes for CSALRDRYQETQYF.

This clonotype has just a few counts. The chain carries TRBV7-3 and TRBJ1-1; 8 nucleotides line up with TRBD1. This CDR3 region has 16 residues. Per the germline V gene, CDR1 is SGHTA and CDR2 is FQGTGA. The V gene end was trimmed by 5 bases and the J gene end by 5 bases; junction bases not matched to a gene: 13. The CDR3 nucleotides read TGTGCCAGCAGCCCTCAGGGGGCGGCGGGACTTACTGAAGCTTTCTTT. It translates to CASSPQGAAGLTEAFF. Supplemented by reference TRBV7-3 and TRBJ1-1, the full variable domain reads GAGVSQTPSNKVTEKGKYVELRCDPISGHTALYWYRQSLGQGPEFLIYFQGTGAADDSGLPNDRFFAVRPEGSVSTLKIQRTERGDSAVYLCASSPQGAAGLTEAFFGQGTRLTVV.

This clonotype showed up just a few times. The chain employs TRBV27 and TRBJ1-4; unclear D gene. The CDR3 contains 14 residues. Trimming pared 2 bases from V and 7 bases from J, leaving 11 bases between. Germline CDR1 MNHEY, CDR2 SMNVEV (reference sequence). The CDR3 DNA sequence: TGTGCCAGCAGTTTACAAGGGCGGGGTGAAAAACTGTTTTTT. Encoded protein: CASSLQGRGEKLFF.

This clonotype showed up just a few times. The chain carries TRBV4-2 and TRBJ2-1; 7 bases are shared with TRBD1. The germline V gene has CDR1 LGHNA and CDR2 YNFKEQ. Trimming took 0 bases from V and 7 from J; bases not matched to a gene: 12. This CDR3 spans 17 amino acids. The CDR3 sequence is CASSQEGAGGAFNEQFF. The CDR3 DNA reads as TGTGCCAGCAGCCAAGAGGGAGCAGGGGGAGCTTTTAATGAGCAGTTCTTC.

This chain joins TRBV4-1 and TRBJ2-2; a weak D match, TRBD2 (6 bases). CDR3 length: 16 residues. Germline loops: CDR1 MGHRA, CDR2 YSYEKL. V lost 3 bases, J lost 2 bases, and 13 bases lay in between. The DNA for the CDR3 is TGCGCCAGCAGCCAGGTGTACGGGGGAAACACCGGGGAGCTGTTTTTT. Translating gives CASSQVYGGNTGELFF.

About this clonotype: At one boundary the junction diverges from the germline segment, which might be a read error. The chain uses TRBV7-3 and TRBJ2-6, with D possibly being TRBD1 (5 bases). In germline, CDR1 is SGHTA, CDR2 FQGTGA. This CDR3 region has 17 residues. The CDR3 DNA reads as TGTGCCAGCGGCTTATATAAGGGGTCGGCCGGGGCCAACGTCCTGACTTTC. Amino acid sequence: CASGLYKGSAGANVLTF.